The 15 T cell receptor beta chains in this list originate from one sample, sequenced in a study of cytomegalovirus exposure and HLA in healthy donors. The PCR ran on 60 Vbeta and 13 Jbeta primers. Assay: immunoSEQ multiplex PCR; the TCRdb copy retains only in-frame clones and omits some. Here the sample spans approximately 130,000 clones, about 85% being singletons. The sequencing input was PBMCs. These TCRs come from a boy aged 5 to 17 in good health and CMV-seronegative.

This clone came up a few times. This sequence joins TRBV6-5 and TRBJ2-2; tentative D call: TRBD1 (6 bases). Trimming took off 6 bases at V and 4 bases at J, with 9 bases between the two ends. The CDR3 consists of 13 residues. Germline CDR1 is MNHEY and CDR2 is SVGAGI. DNA of the CDR3: TGTGCCAGCAGGGGACAAATCACCGGGGAGCTGTTTTTT. This gives the protein CASRGQITGELFF.

This clone was seen only once. The V call is TRBV4-1, the J call TRBJ2-7; D is unresolved. Germline V gene sequence: CDR1 MGHRA, CDR2 YSYEKL. The germline V and J ends were trimmed by 0 bases and 7 bases, with 19 bases remaining between them. The CDR3 is made up of 16 amino acids. CDR3 sequence (DNA): TGCGCCAGCAGCCAAGATGAGGTTGAGGCTACGTATGAGCAGTACTTC. Its translation: CASSQDEVEATYEQYF.

The chain joins TRBV19 to TRBJ1-4, with TRBD1 matching 9 bases. The germline gives CDR1 LNHDA, CDR2 SQIVND (reference sequence). After removal of 6 bases from V and 5 bases from J, the junction contained 10 bases not matched to a gene. This CDR3 is built from 16 residues. The CDR3 DNA sequence: TGTGCCAGTAGCAAGGGACAGGGCAACTTAAATGAAAAACTGTTTTTT. It encodes CASSKGQGNLNEKLFF.

The chain employs TRBV7-9 and TRBJ1-1; D might be TRBD1 (6 bases). The CDR3 sequence is 14 residues long. Trimming removed 5 bases at V and 1 base at J, with 11 bases between. Germline assignment: CDR1 SEHNR and CDR2 FQNEAQ (reference sequence). The CDR3 here is CASSLWTENTEAFF. As DNA, the CDR3 is TGTGCCAGCAGCCTCTGGACAGAGAACACTGAAGCTTTCTTT.

V gene TRBV5-6 combines with J gene TRBJ1-4; D might be TRBD1 (6 bases). The CDR3 loop spans 16 amino acids. V gave up 4 bases and J gave up 0 bases, with 13 bases separating them. Germline values: CDR1 SGHDT, CDR2 YYEEEE. The CDR3 loop is CASSGGRTATNEKLFF. CDR3 nucleotides: TGTGCCAGCAGCGGGGGTAGGACAGCAACTAATGAAAAACTGTTTTTT.

CDR3 DNA: TGTGCCACCTACGGTTTGATAGGCGGAACTAATGAAAAACTGTTTTTT. Residues: CATYGLIGGTNEKLFF. This chain links TRBV10-3 with TRBJ1-4, with unresolved D. This CDR3 is built from 16 residues. Per the germline V gene, CDR1 is ENHRY and CDR2 is SYGVKD. V shed 10 bases and J shed 1 base, with 19 bases lying between them.

The genes are TRBV5-1 and TRBJ2-3; 11 bases are a match to TRBD2. Germline V gene lookup returns CDR1 SGHRS and CDR2 YFSETQ. V shed 0 bases and J 6 bases; nucleotides not matched to a gene: 6. The CDR3 is 16 amino acids. Written as DNA, the CDR3 is TGCGCCAGCAGCTTGGCACTAGCGGGAGCAGGCGATACGCAGTATTTT. This encodes CASSLALAGAGDTQYF. Combining the CDR3 with reference TRBV5-1 and TRBJ2-3 gives the whole variable domain KAGVTQTPRYLIKTRGQQVTLSCSPISGHRSVSWYQQTPGQGLQFLFEYFSETQRNKGNFPGRFSGRQFSNSRSEMNVSTLELGDSALYLCASSLALAGAGDTQYFGPGTRLTVL.

This clone is a singleton in its sample. This chain joins TRBV7-2 and TRBJ2-5; weak D call: TRBD1 (6 bases). Trimming left V 4 bases short and J 2 bases short, with 11 bases between. The CDR3 is 14 residues long. Germline V gives CDR1 SGHTA, CDR2 FQGNSA. The CDR3 nucleotides are TGTGCCAGCAGCTCCAACGGACAGCAAGAGACCCAGTACTTC. Translating gives CASSSNGQQETQYF.

V is TRBV7-2 and J is TRBJ2-5; TRBD1 might be the D (8 bases). Trimming shortened V by 4 bases and J by 7 bases, and 22 bases separated the two germline ends. The germline V gene has CDR1 SGHTA and CDR2 FQGNSA. CDR3 length: 16 residues. The CDR3 bases are TGTGCCAGCAGCTGGAAGACAGGGGCCAGGGAGGGGACCCAGTACTTC. Protein: CASSWKTGAREGTQYF.

This chain links TRBV2 with TRBJ1-4, with 8 bases that match TRBD1. The CDR3 runs 15 residues. Germline-derived CDR1 and CDR2 are SNHLY and FYNNEI. J gave up 7 bases and V 7 bases, and 11 bases lay outside the gene matches. The CDR3 DNA sequence: TGTGCCAGCATCAACCTGGACAGGGCGCCTGAAAAACTGTTTTTT. Translated, it gives CASINLDRAPEKLFF. Filled out from reference TRBV2 and TRBJ1-4, the complete variable domain reads EPEVTQTPSHQVTQMGQEVILRCVPISNHLYFYWYRQILGQKVEFLVSFYNNEISEKSEIFDDQFSVERPDGSNFTLKIRSTKLEDSAMYFCASINLDRAPEKLFFGSGTQLSVL.

This clone turned up a few times. This chain joins TRBV5-6 and TRBJ2-7; TRBD2 matches 8 bases. J was trimmed by 3 bases and V by 0 bases; bases with no gene match: 8. Germline CDR1 and CDR2: SGHDT and YYEEEE. The length of the CDR3 is 16 residues. CDR3 DNA: TGTGCCAGCAGCTTGGACAGCGGGGGAGTTCTCTACGAGCAGTACTTC. As protein: CASSLDSGGVLYEQYF. Based on the CDR3 plus reference TRBV5-6 and TRBJ2-7, the full variable domain is DAGVTQSPTHLIKTRGQQVTLRCSPKSGHDTVSWYQQALGQGPQFIFQYYEEEERQRGNFPDRFSGHQFPNYSSELNVNALLLGDSALYLCASSLDSGGVLYEQYFGPGTRLTVT.

J is TRBJ1-2 and V is TRBV28; D unresolved. CDR1 and CDR2 (germline): MDHEN, SYDVKM. V lost 5 bases, J lost 12 bases, and 13 bases lay in between. This CDR3 contains 11 residues. The CDR3 reads CASSERSGNTF. In DNA form, the CDR3 reads TGTGCCAGCAGTGAGAGGTCCGGGAACACCTTC.

CDR3 in DNA: TGCGCCAGCAGCTTGGCCCCGGGTACGGGAAACACCATATATTTT. Its translation is CASSLAPGTGNTIYF. The V and J genes are TRBV5-1 and TRBJ1-3; D gene unclear. The CDR3 runs 15 residues. Germline V gene lookup returns CDR1 SGHRS and CDR2 YFSETQ. Trimming stripped 0 bases from V and 4 bases from J, with 11 bases between.

The rearrangement joins TRBV29-1 to TRBJ1-2; D possibly corresponds to TRBD1 (5 bases). Germline CDR1 is SQVTM and CDR2 is ANQGSEA. The CDR3 has 13 amino acids. V lost 7 bases to trimming and J lost 7 bases, with 19 bases between them. CDR3 region: CSAHPGRGSGYTF. The DNA for the CDR3 is TGCAGCGCCCACCCTGGGAGGGGAAGTGGCTACACCTTC.

This chain connects TRBV6-1 to TRBJ1-3; D not resolved. CDR3 length: 16 residues. Trimming removed 2 bases at V and 3 bases at J, with 14 bases between. The V gene's germline CDR1 is MNHNS and CDR2 SASEGT. The CDR3 spells CASSENLGRIGNTIYF. The CDR3 DNA reads as TGTGCCAGCAGTGAAAATCTAGGGAGGATTGGAAACACCATATATTTT.